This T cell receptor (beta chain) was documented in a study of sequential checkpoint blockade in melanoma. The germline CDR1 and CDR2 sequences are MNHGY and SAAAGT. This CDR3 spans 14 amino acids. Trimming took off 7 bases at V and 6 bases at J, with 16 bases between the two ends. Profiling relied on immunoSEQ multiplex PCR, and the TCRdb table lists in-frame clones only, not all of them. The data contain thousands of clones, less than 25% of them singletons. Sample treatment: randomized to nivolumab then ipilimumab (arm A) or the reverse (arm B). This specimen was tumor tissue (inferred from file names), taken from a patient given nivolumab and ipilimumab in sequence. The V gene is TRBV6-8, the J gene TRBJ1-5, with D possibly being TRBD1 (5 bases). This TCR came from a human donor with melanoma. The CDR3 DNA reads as TGTGCCAGCACCACCCGGTTGGGGGTTCAGCCCCAGCATTTT. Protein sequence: CASTTRLGVQPQHF.